The entry that follows covers one TCR beta chain sequence. The antigen is not known. Using immunoSEQ multiplex PCR, the repertoire was profiled, and TCRdb retains in-frame clones only, with some absent. Among tens of thousands of clones listed, approximately 85% were seen once. This sample was taken from a study of T cells in narcolepsy. Study summary: Healthy controls were enrolled alongside patients with narcolepsy type 1 or type 2. Overall study findings and caveats: Healthy controls reportedly lacked the autoreactive clonotypes serially found in patients' blood. Same-patient CSF and blood CD4+ T cell clonotypes included HCRT-specific and TRIB2-specific autoreactive ones.

The sequence was collected from a human donor in good health. Sequencing was carried out using memory (CD45RA-) CD4+ T cells from blood.

CDR3 sequence reads: CASSRGDRPSSYEQYF. The CDR3 DNA sequence: TGCGCCAGCAGCAGAGGGGACAGGCCCTCTTCCTACGAGCAGTACTTC. V usage is TRBV5-1 and J usage is TRBJ2-7; 8 nucleotides agree with TRBD1. The CDR3 spans 16 residues. Germline assignment: CDR1 SGHRS and CDR2 YFSETQ. J was trimmed by 1 base and V by 4 bases; bases with no gene match: 10.